This entry concerns a single TCR beta chain. Its target is unknown. This sample is part of a study of OX40 agonist ivuxolimab in advanced cancers. Study-level information: Partial responses were observed in three patients, of whom one had hepatocellular carcinoma and two had cutaneous melanoma.

Germline V gene data show CDR1 as SGHNT and CDR2 as YYREEE (reference sequence). Trimming removed 3 bases at V and 2 bases at J, with 12 bases between. The CDR3 is made up of 14 amino acids. Study findings and constraints: Dose levels from 0.1 to 3.0 mg/kg saw CD4+ and CD8+ blood T cells expand clonally by week 6. Expansion of clones was among the lowest in partial responders at 0.1-3.0 mg/kg.

The table came from immunoSEQ multiplex PCR; TCRdb's copy has only in-frame clones and leaves some out. The table shows about 48,000 clones, with about 81% occurring only once. The input for sequencing was CD4+ or CD8+ T cells sorted from blood, taken in a trial of the OX40 agonist ivuxolimab. The chain combines TRBV5-4 with TRBJ2-7; the D gene could be TRBD1 or TRBD2 (5 bases each). The TCR was taken from an adult with an advanced solid tumor such as melanoma, head and neck, liver or kidney cancer. CDR3 residues: CASSSLRGPYEQYF. CDR3 coding DNA: TGTGCCAGCAGCTCCTTGAGGGGTCCCTACGAGCAGTACTTC. Looking up the rest from reference TRBV5-4 and TRBJ2-7 gives the full variable domain: ETGVTQSPTHLIKTRGQQVTLRCSSQSGHNTVSWYQQALGQGPQFIFQYYREEENGRGNFPPRFSGLQFPNYSSELNVNALELDDSALYLCASSSLRGPYEQYFGPGTRLTVT.